Shown below are 12 T cell receptor beta chains from a single sample sequenced in a study of PD-L1 blockade in urothelial cancer. Time point: pretreatment peripheral blood. The protocol was immunoSEQ multiplex PCR, while the TCRdb copy is restricted to in-frame clones and leaves out a portion. This table has about 39,000 clones, more than 85% appearing once. Sequenced material: PBMCs, taken around atezolizumab (anti-PD-L1) treatment. These receptors were collected from a woman in her sixties or seventies with urothelial cancer.

This clone was detected once. The V and J genes are TRBV5-6 and TRBJ2-1, with 10 bases fitting TRBD2. The length of the CDR3 is 14 residues. J was trimmed by 15 bases and V by 1 base; bases with no gene match: 10. Germline V gene sequence: CDR1 SGHDT, CDR2 YYEEEE. In DNA form, the CDR3 reads TGTGCCAGCAGCTTGACTAGCGGGACCCCCGTAAGGTTCTTC. Its translation: CASSLTSGTPVRFF.

The chain employs TRBV27 and TRBJ1-1, with D perhaps TRBD1 (6 bases). In germline, CDR1 is MNHEY, CDR2 SMNVEV (reference sequence). The V and J ends lost 8 bases and 1 base respectively, with 11 bases between them. The CDR3 sequence is 13 residues long. The CDR3 loop reads CASALRGNTEAFF. DNA of the CDR3: TGTGCCAGCGCTCTCAGGGGGAACACTGAAGCTTTCTTT.

This clone was counted a few times. The CDR3 DNA reads TGTGCCAGCAGCTTAGGTCTAGCGGGGAGAAACGGGCATGAGCAGTTCTTC. Amino acid sequence: CASSLGLAGRNGHEQFF. The chain uses TRBV7-7 and TRBJ2-1, with 9 bases that match TRBD2. V trimming: 1 base; J trimming: 8 bases; junction bases outside the gene matches: 12. CDR1 is SSHAT and CDR2 is FNYEAQ in the germline V gene (reference sequence). CDR3 length: 17 amino acids.

V gene TRBV6-5 combines with J gene TRBJ2-1; TRBD2 agrees at 9 bases. V lost 2 bases, J lost 7 bases, and 6 bases stayed unmatched. The germline CDR1 and CDR2 sequences are MNHEY and SVGAGI. This CDR3 comprises 15 residues. DNA for the CDR3: TGTGCCAGCAGTTACACGGCGGGAGGGCCGAATGAGCAGTTCTTC. Translation gives CASSYTAGGPNEQFF.

The chain links TRBV7-2 to TRBJ2-1, with D possibly TRBD1 on 6 matching bases. Germline V gene lookup returns CDR1 SGHTA and CDR2 FQGNSA. There are 16 residues in the CDR3. The V end was cut by 5 bases, the J end by 8 bases, with 22 bases between. The DNA of the CDR3 is TGTGCCAGCAGCGGGGGCGTGGAGCAAGTTTGGCATGAGCAGTTCTTC. Its protein product is CASSGGVEQVWHEQFF.

This clone has only one observation. The V call is TRBV5-3, the J call TRBJ1-2; 7 positions match TRBD1. TRBV5-3 has ORF status, its function being uncertain. V lost 4 bases to trimming and J lost 1 base; unmatched junction nucleotides: 16. The CDR3 runs to 18 residues. DNA of the CDR3: TGTGCCAGAAGCCCATCCCTAACGGACAGGAGACATAACTATGGCTACACCTTC. It is translated as CARSPSLTDRRHNYGYTF.

The chain couples TRBV2 to TRBJ2-1, with D unresolved. The germline gives CDR1 SNHLY, CDR2 FYNNEI. The CDR3 runs 11 residues. The ends were cut back, 5 bases at V and 9 bases at J, with 8 bases in the middle. CDR3 DNA: TGTGCCAGCAGTATAGGAGCTGAGCAGTTCTTC. Its translation: CASSIGAEQFF.

The chain recombines TRBV5-8 with TRBJ1-5; D may be TRBD1 (6 bases). In germline, CDR1 is SGHTS, CDR2 YDEGEE. The V end lost 0 bases, the J end lost 3 bases, and 13 bases lay between the germline ends. This CDR3 is built from 16 residues. CDR3: CASSLERGGSNQPQHF. Here the CDR3 DNA reads TGTGCCAGCAGCTTGGAGAGAGGGGGTTCCAATCAGCCCCAGCATTTT. Using reference TRBV5-8 and TRBJ1-5 for the parts outside the CDR3, the full variable domain is EAGVTQSPTHLIKTRGQQATLRCSPISGHTSVYWYQQALGLGLQFLLWYDEGEERNRGNFPPRFSGRQFPNYSSELNVNALELEDSALYLCASSLERGGSNQPQHFGDGTRLSIL.

The rearrangement joins TRBV5-1 to TRBJ2-2, with 11 bases matching TRBD2. The germline V gene has CDR1 SGHRS and CDR2 YFSETQ. This CDR3 region has 17 residues. V shed 3 bases, J shed 6 bases, and the junction held 10 bases outside the gene matches. The CDR3, as DNA: TGCGCCAGCAGCTCGGAGGTTCTAGCGGGAGGTTCCGGGGAGCTGTTTTTT. Translation: CASSSEVLAGGSGELFF. Based on the CDR3 plus reference TRBV5-1 and TRBJ2-2, the full variable domain is KAGVTQTPRYLIKTRGQQVTLSCSPISGHRSVSWYQQTPGQGLQFLFEYFSETQRNKGNFPGRFSGRQFSNSRSEMNVSTLELGDSALYLCASSSEVLAGGSGELFFGEGSRLTVL.

The genes are TRBV6-1 and TRBJ2-1; D is uncertain. The CDR3 runs to 13 residues. CDR1 is MNHNS, CDR2 SASEGT, per germline. V dropped 8 bases and J dropped 0 bases, with 8 bases sitting between them. The CDR3 loop reads CASGQSSYNEQFF. The CDR3, as DNA: TGTGCCAGCGGGCAGAGCTCCTACAATGAGCAGTTCTTC.

This chain connects TRBV7-8 to TRBJ2-5; 7 nucleotides agree with TRBD1. V trimming: 5 bases; J trimming: 4 bases; junction bases outside the gene matches: 4. CDR3 size: 13 residues. Germline CDR1 reads SGHVS; CDR2 reads FQNEAQ. The CDR3 DNA sequence: TGTGCCAGCAGCAAAGACAGGGCAGAGACCCAGTACTTC. The encoded protein is CASSKDRAETQYF.

The V gene is TRBV28, the J gene TRBJ1-2, with 8 bases matching TRBD1. This CDR3 comprises 15 residues. Unmatched junction bases numbered 12, after V lost 6 bases and J lost 6 bases. Per germline, CDR1 MDHEN and CDR2 SYDVKM. The CDR3 nucleotides are TGTGCCAGCAGACCCCAATCCCAGGGGGCTGATGGCTACACCTTC. Protein: CASRPQSQGADGYTF.